Sequencing of this TCR beta chain was carried out in a study of regulatory T cells in long-lasting Graves disease. The CDR3 runs to 15 residues. After removal of 0 bases from V and 5 bases from J, the junction contained 6 bases not matched to a gene. The germline CDR1 and CDR2 sequences are MNHNS and SASEGT. Construction of TCR beta libraries relied on iRepertoire HTBI primers and on Arm-PCR targeting CDR3 regions. TCRdb redid the calling of the multiplex PCR reads with MiXCR, one entry per CDR3 protein. The sample has 400,000 or so distinct CDR3 sequences, less than 25% seen once; the top ten hold around 26%. Time point noted: persistent/refractory GD, antithyroid drugs over 5 years with positive TRAb. With RNA extracted from PBMCs as input, the TCR library was made.

This rearrangement joins TRBV6-1 to TRBJ2-7; 8 bases line up with TRBD1. The specimen was peripheral blood mononuclear cells (PBMCs), collected when the disease was refractory, from a patient treated with antithyroid drugs. This receptor was taken from a female donor with Graves disease. CDR3 loop: CASSEAGRGLNEQYF. The CDR3 DNA reads as TGTGCCAGCAGTGAAGCGGGCAGGGGGCTCAACGAGCAGTACTTC.